The count of the clone carrying this T cell receptor beta chain is one. Antigen unknown. Subsequent to ten to eleven days of culture, CD4+ T cells were isolated. The data were taken from a study of vaccination effects on CD4 cells after COVID-19. Germline lookup yields CDR1 MGHRA and CDR2 YSYEKL. V was pared by 4 bases and J by 3 bases, with 8 bases between. CDR3 size: 13 residues. The repertoire was sequenced with immunoSEQ multiplex PCR; TCRdb's copy has only in-frame clones and lacks some. Of roughly 68,000 clones in the sample, approximately 78% were seen once. Here the sequenced sample was CD4+ T cells from PBMCs cultured without peptide, taken before COVID-19 vaccination. The clonotype comes from a human donor who had a prior SARS-CoV-2 infection. This chain joins TRBV4-1 and TRBJ2-3; D is uncertain. CDR3 residues: CASSRPATDTQYF. The CDR3 bases are TGCGCCAGCAGCCGCCCAGCGACAGATACGCAGTATTTT.